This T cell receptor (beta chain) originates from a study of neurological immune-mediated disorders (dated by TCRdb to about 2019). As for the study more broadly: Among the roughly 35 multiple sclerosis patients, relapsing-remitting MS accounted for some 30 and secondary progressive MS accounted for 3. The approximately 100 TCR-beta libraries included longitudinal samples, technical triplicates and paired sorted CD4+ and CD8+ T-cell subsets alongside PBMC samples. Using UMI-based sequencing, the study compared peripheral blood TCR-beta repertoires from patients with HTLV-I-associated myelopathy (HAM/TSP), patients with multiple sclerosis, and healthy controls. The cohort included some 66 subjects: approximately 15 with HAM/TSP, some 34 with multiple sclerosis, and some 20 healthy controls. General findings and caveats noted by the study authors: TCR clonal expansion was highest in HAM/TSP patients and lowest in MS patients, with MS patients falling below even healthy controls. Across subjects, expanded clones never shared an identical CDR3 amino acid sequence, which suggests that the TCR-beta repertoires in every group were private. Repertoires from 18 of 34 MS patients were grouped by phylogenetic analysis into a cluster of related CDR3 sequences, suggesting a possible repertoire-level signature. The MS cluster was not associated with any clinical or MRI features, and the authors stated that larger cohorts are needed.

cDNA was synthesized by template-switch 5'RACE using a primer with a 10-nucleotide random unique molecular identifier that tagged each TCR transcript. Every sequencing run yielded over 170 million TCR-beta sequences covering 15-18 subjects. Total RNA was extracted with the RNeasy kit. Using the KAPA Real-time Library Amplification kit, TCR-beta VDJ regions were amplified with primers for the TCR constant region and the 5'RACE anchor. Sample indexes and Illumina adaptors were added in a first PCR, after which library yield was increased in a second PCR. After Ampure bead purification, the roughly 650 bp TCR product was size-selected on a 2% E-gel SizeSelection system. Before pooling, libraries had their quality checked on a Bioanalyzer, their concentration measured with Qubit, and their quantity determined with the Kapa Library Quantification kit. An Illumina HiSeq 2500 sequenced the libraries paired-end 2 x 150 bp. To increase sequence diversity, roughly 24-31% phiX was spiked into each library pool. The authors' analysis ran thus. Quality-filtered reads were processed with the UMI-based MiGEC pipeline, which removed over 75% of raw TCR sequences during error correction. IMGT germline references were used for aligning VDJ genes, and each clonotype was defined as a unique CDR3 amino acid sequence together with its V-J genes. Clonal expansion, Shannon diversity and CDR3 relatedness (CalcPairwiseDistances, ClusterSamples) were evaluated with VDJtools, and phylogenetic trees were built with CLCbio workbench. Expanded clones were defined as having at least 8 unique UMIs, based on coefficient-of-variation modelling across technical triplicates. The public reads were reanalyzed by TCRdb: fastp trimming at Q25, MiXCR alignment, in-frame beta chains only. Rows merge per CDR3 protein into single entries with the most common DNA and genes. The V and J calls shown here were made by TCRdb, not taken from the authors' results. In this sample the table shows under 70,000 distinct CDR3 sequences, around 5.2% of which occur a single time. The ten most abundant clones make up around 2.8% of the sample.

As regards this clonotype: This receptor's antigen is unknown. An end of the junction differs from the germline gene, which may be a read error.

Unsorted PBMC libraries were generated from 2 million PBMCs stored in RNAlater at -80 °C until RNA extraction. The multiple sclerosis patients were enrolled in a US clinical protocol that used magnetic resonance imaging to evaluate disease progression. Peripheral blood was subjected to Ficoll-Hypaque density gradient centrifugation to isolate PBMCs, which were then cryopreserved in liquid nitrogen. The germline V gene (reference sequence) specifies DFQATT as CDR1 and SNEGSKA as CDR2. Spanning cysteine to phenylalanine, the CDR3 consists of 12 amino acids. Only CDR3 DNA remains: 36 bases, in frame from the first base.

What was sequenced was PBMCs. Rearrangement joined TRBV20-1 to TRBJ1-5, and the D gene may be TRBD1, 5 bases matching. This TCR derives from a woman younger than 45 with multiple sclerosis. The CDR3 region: CSAHAGNQPQNF. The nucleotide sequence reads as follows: TGCAGTGCTCACGCAGGGAATCAGCCCCAGAATTTT.